The clone carrying this T cell receptor beta chain was found a few times. Antigen: not known. The CDR3 has 13 amino acids. Germline V gene data show CDR1 as GTSNPN and CDR2 as SVGIG (reference sequence). V was shortened by 0 bases and J by 4 bases, with 7 bases between the two germline ends. These data originate in a study of blood T cells in healthy people across ages. Regarding the study as a whole: Whereas aged donors had fewer naive CD4+ cells, long-lived donors had more of them and higher diversity.

Each donor had 9 to 10 milliliters of peripheral blood drawn. Together with a sample-barcoded 5' primer, a J-beta primer mix was included in a second PCR lasting about 6 to 11 cycles. TCRdb used MiXCR to reprocess the 5' RACE reads, holding one entry per CDR3 protein. The sample includes 650,000 to 800,000 distinct CDR3 sequences, more than 45% seen only once; the top ten take approximately 13%. The sample comprised blood. The chain links TRBV30 to TRBJ2-1, with unresolved D. The clonotype was recovered from a woman at least 80 years old in good health. The CDR3 reads CAWSVDVYNEQFF. CDR3 nucleotide sequence: TGTGCCTGGAGTGTCGACGTATACAATGAGCAGTTCTTC. The full variable domain, rest sourced from reference TRBV30 and TRBJ2-1, is SQTIHQWPATLVQPVGSPLSLECTVEGTSNPNLYWYRQAAGRGLQLLFYSVGIGQISSEVPQNLSASRPQDRQFILSSKKLLLSDSGFYLCAWSVDVYNEQFFGPGTRLTVL.